The 23 T cell receptor beta chains reported below all come from one sample, sequenced in a study of cytomegalovirus exposure and HLA in healthy donors. PCR was performed using 60 Vbeta and 13 Jbeta primers. Clones were sequenced by immunoSEQ multiplex PCR, and TCRdb holds only the in-frame ones, with some missing. The sample lists around 200,000 clones, approximately 82% seen once, with about 1.3% in the top ten. Material: PBMCs. These receptors all stem from a girl between 2 and 10 years old in good health and CMV-seropositive.

This chain uses TRBV7-2 with TRBJ2-1; TRBD2 is a possible D gene (7 bases). V lost 2 bases, J lost 5 bases, and 13 bases lay in between. The CDR3 covers 15 residues. The germline gives CDR1 SGHTA, CDR2 FQGNSA. This CDR3 reads CASSLRRGLDNEQFF. CDR3 sequence (DNA): TGTGCCAGCAGCTTACGGCGGGGGCTCGACAATGAGCAGTTCTTC.

The chain employs TRBV5-1 and TRBJ2-5, with D tentatively TRBD2 (6 bases). Germline V gene lookup returns CDR1 SGHRS and CDR2 YFSETQ. This CDR3 is built from 13 residues. V was clipped by 3 bases and J by 4 bases, with 10 bases between them. CDR3 nucleotides: TGCGCCAGCAGCTCCGGGGGAGCAGAGACCCAGTACTTC. Translation gives CASSSGGAETQYF.

This chain connects TRBV5-4 to TRBJ2-7; 7 nucleotides line up with TRBD1. The CDR3 extends over 13 amino acids. Per the germline V gene, CDR1 is SGHNT and CDR2 is YYREEE (reference sequence). The V and J ends lost 4 bases and 6 bases, in that order; junction bases with no gene match: 7. CDR3 bases: TGTGCCAGCAGCCTGATACAGGGGAGCGAGCAGTACTTC. It codes for CASSLIQGSEQYF. Full variable domain (remainder filled in from reference TRBV5-4 and TRBJ2-7): ETGVTQSPTHLIKTRGQQVTLRCSSQSGHNTVSWYQQALGQGPQFIFQYYREEENGRGNFPPRFSGLQFPNYSSELNVNALELDDSALYLCASSLIQGSEQYFGPGTRLTVT.

The CDR3 is CASSRSGETYNEQFF. CDR3 DNA: TGTGCCAGCAGCCGGTCAGGGGAAACATACAATGAGCAGTTCTTC. The chain joins TRBV5-4 to TRBJ2-1, with D tentatively TRBD1 (6 bases). V was trimmed by 4 bases and J by 4 bases, leaving 15 bases between them. The length of the CDR3 is 15 residues. Germline loops: CDR1 SGHNT, CDR2 YYREEE (reference sequence).

The V and J genes are TRBV19 and TRBJ1-2, with 9 bases that match TRBD1. With V trimmed by 7 bases and J by 4 bases, 7 bases remained unmatched. Germline CDR1 LNHDA, CDR2 SQIVND (reference sequence). The CDR3 has 14 residues. CDR3 in amino acids: CASNPRDRVYGYTF. The CDR3 nucleotides read TGTGCCAGTAACCCCCGGGACAGGGTCTATGGCTACACCTTC.

This rearrangement joins TRBV27 to TRBJ2-3, with D possibly being TRBD2 (7 bases). There are 16 residues in the CDR3. Germline CDR1 MNHEY, CDR2 SMNVEV (reference sequence). V was cut by 2 bases and J by 5 bases, with 17 bases left in between. CDR3: CASSLDLGGRLDTQYF. CDR3 coding DNA: TGTGCCAGCAGTTTAGATTTGGGGGGGCGGTTAGATACGCAGTATTTT.

The chain uses TRBV27 and TRBJ2-1; TRBD2 aligns across 12 bases. J was trimmed by 7 bases and V by 6 bases; bases with no gene match: 10. Germline V gene sequence: CDR1 MNHEY, CDR2 SMNVEV (reference sequence). The CDR3 spans 16 residues. The CDR3 loop is CASSPRLAGVGNEQFF. In DNA, the CDR3 is TGTGCCAGCAGCCCACGACTAGCGGGAGTGGGTAATGAGCAGTTCTTC.

The gene calls are TRBV27 and TRBJ1-6, with 10 bases lining up with TRBD1. J lost 6 bases, V lost 6 bases, and 8 bases had no gene match. The germline V gene has CDR1 MNHEY and CDR2 SMNVEV (reference sequence). This CDR3 is built from 16 residues. Written as DNA, the CDR3 is TGTGCCAGCAGGTATTCTGGGACAGGGGCTAATTCACCCCTCCACTTT. Its translation is CASRYSGTGANSPLHF.

The chain links TRBV5-1 to TRBJ2-1; 12 positions match TRBD2. This CDR3 is 15 amino acids long. V was clipped by 5 bases and J by 9 bases; unmatched bases: 9. Germline values: CDR1 SGHRS, CDR2 YFSETQ. CDR3 nucleotides: TGCGCCAGCAGTTCAACTAGCGGGGGGCCTGGTGAGCAGTTCTTC. Translation: CASSSTSGGPGEQFF.

Here the CDR3 reads CASSTPRGTLREQYF. The CDR3 DNA follows: TGTGCCAGTAGTACCCCCAGAGGTACGCTACGAGAGCAGTACTTC. The rearrangement joins TRBV19 to TRBJ2-7; D not resolved. This CDR3 comprises 15 residues. The V end was cut by 4 bases, the J end by 7 bases, with 20 bases between. Germline V CDR1 and CDR2: LNHDA, SQIVND (reference sequence).

V usage is TRBV5-1 and J usage is TRBJ2-7; TRBD1 matches at 8 bases. Germline trimming cut 4 bases from V and 5 bases from J; bases unmatched to any gene: 5. There are 13 residues in the CDR3. Germline V gene data show CDR1 as SGHRS and CDR2 as YFSETQ. DNA for the CDR3: TGCGCCAGCAGCCCGACAGGGGTCGACGAGCAGTACTTC. It codes for CASSPTGVDEQYF. The complete variable domain, with remaining parts taken from reference TRBV5-1 and TRBJ2-7, reads KAGVTQTPRYLIKTRGQQVTLSCSPISGHRSVSWYQQTPGQGLQFLFEYFSETQRNKGNFPGRFSGRQFSNSRSEMNVSTLELGDSALYLCASSPTGVDEQYFGPGTRLTVT.

This chain connects TRBV30 to TRBJ2-1, with 12 bases matching TRBD1. Germline V CDR1 and CDR2: GTSNPN, SVGIG (reference sequence). The CDR3 spans 15 residues. V was clipped by 4 bases and J by 7 bases; unmatched bases: 8. For the CDR3, the DNA is TGTGCCTGGACCGCGGGACAGGGGGCAGGGAATGAGCAGTTCTTC. Its protein is CAWTAGQGAGNEQFF.

This chain connects TRBV13 to TRBJ1-2; no reliable D call. The germline V gene has CDR1 PRHDT and CDR2 FYEKMQ (reference sequence). The CDR3 sequence is 16 residues long. The ends were cut back, 0 bases at V and 5 bases at J, with 16 bases in the middle. The DNA for the CDR3 is TGTGCCAGCAGCTTAGGCCGGGGAGGGCCGCCTTATGGCTACACCTTC. Translated, it gives CASSLGRGGPPYGYTF.

This clone appeared once. The junction does not match germline at one end; this may be a read error. V usage is TRBV5-4 and J usage is TRBJ1-1; D is possibly TRBD1 (5 bases). CDR3 size: 14 residues. Germline loops: CDR1 SGHNT, CDR2 YYREEE (reference sequence). The CDR3 bases are TGTGTCAGCAGCCCGGGGCGGGGGAACACTGAAGCTTTCTTT. Its translation is CVSSPGRGNTEAFF. Based on the CDR3 plus reference TRBV5-4 and TRBJ1-1, the full variable domain is ETGVTQSPTHLIKTRGQQVTLRCSSQSGHNTVSWYQQALGQGPQFIFQYYREEENGRGNFPPRFSGLQFPNYSSELNVNALELDDSALYLCVSSPGRGNTEAFFGQGTRLTVV.

The chain carries TRBV7-9 and TRBJ2-3; the match to TRBD2 covers 16 bases. The CDR3 has 18 amino acids. Germline V gene lookup returns CDR1 SEHNR and CDR2 FQNEAQ (reference sequence). Unmatched junction bases numbered 5, after V lost 4 bases and J lost 1 base. For the CDR3, the DNA is TGTGCCAGCAGCTCGGGACTAGCGGGGGGGCTGGGCACAGATACGCAGTATTTT. Its protein is CASSSGLAGGLGTDTQYF.

The chain couples TRBV30 to TRBJ2-1; TRBD2 matches at 7 bases. V lost 5 bases to trimming and J lost 6 bases; unmatched junction nucleotides: 4. Germline V gene lookup returns CDR1 GTSNPN and CDR2 SVGIG (reference sequence). The CDR3 is made up of 12 amino acids. The CDR3 loop reads CAWGGSGNEQFF. The CDR3 nucleotides read TGTGCCTGGGGCGGGAGTGGCAATGAGCAGTTCTTC.

Only a few counts were recorded for this clone. The CDR3 region has the DNA TGTGCCGGAGACAGTGCCAGGAAAAACATTCAGTACTTC. Its protein product is CAGDSARKNIQYF. V and J are TRBV30 and TRBJ2-4, with D perhaps matching TRBD1 (5 bases). The CDR3 is 13 residues long. CDR1 GTSNPN and CDR2 SVGIG come from the germline V gene (reference sequence). V was pared by 8 bases and J by 4 bases, with 15 bases between. The full variable domain, rest sourced from reference TRBV30 and TRBJ2-4, is SQTIHQWPATLVQPVGSPLSLECTVEGTSNPNLYWYRQAAGRGLQLLFYSVGIGQISSEVPQNLSASRPQDRQFILSSKKLLLSDSGFYLCAGDSARKNIQYFGAGTRLSVL.

The rearrangement joins TRBV5-1 to TRBJ2-7, with D possibly matching TRBD1 (6 bases). Germline CDR1 reads SGHRS; CDR2 reads YFSETQ. Trimming shortened V by 0 bases and J by 6 bases, and 13 bases separated the two germline ends. The CDR3 is 14 amino acids. The CDR3 reads CASSLDGWGLEQYF. The DNA of the CDR3 is TGCGCCAGCAGCTTGGACGGATGGGGGCTCGAGCAGTACTTC.

V usage is TRBV12-5 and J usage is TRBJ2-3, with D tentatively TRBD2 (6 bases). Per the germline V gene, CDR1 is LGHNT and CDR2 is FRNRAP. CDR3 length: 17 amino acids. V lost 0 bases and J 5 bases, leaving 18 bases between the germline ends. The CDR3 reads CASGLVLGGTRVDTQYF. The CDR3 DNA sequence: TGTGCTAGTGGTTTGGTACTGGGGGGAACCCGGGTAGATACGCAGTATTTT.

The V call is TRBV4-1, the J call TRBJ2-2; D gene unclear. Germline values: CDR1 MGHRA, CDR2 YSYEKL. This CDR3 spans 17 amino acids. Trimming pared 1 base from V and 0 bases from J, leaving 12 bases between. DNA of the CDR3: TGCGCCAGCAGCCAAGTTCCCCGGGTTGCGAACACCGGGGAGCTGTTTTTT. Residues: CASSQVPRVANTGELFF.

The rearrangement joins TRBV7-3 to TRBJ2-2; 8 bases map to TRBD2. The CDR3 is made up of 16 amino acids. Germline assignment: CDR1 SGHTA and CDR2 FQGTGA. V gave up 3 bases and J gave up 5 bases; unmatched junction bases: 8. DNA of the CDR3: TGTGCCAGCAGCTTCGGTTCACTAGCGGAGACCGGGGAGCTGTTTTTT. This codes for CASSFGSLAETGELFF.

This clone was seen only once. J is TRBJ2-3 and V is TRBV7-6; tentatively, D is TRBD1 (6 bases). Trimming took off 4 bases at V and 2 bases at J, with 13 bases between the two ends. From germline, CDR1 is SGHVS and CDR2 FNYEAQ. The CDR3 sequence is 15 residues long. The CDR3 loop is CASSSKGVNTDTQYF. The CDR3 bases are TGTGCCAGCAGCTCCAAGGGGGTAAACACAGATACGCAGTATTTT.

The chain couples TRBV10-1 to TRBJ2-5, with D hard to call. This CDR3 comprises 14 residues. CDR1 is WNHNN, CDR2 SYGVQD, per germline (reference sequence). V was shortened by 3 bases and J by 5 bases, with 13 bases between the two germline ends. CDR3 bases: TGCGCCAGCAGTGAATCAGGTGGATGGGAGACCCAGTACTTC. It translates to CASSESGGWETQYF.